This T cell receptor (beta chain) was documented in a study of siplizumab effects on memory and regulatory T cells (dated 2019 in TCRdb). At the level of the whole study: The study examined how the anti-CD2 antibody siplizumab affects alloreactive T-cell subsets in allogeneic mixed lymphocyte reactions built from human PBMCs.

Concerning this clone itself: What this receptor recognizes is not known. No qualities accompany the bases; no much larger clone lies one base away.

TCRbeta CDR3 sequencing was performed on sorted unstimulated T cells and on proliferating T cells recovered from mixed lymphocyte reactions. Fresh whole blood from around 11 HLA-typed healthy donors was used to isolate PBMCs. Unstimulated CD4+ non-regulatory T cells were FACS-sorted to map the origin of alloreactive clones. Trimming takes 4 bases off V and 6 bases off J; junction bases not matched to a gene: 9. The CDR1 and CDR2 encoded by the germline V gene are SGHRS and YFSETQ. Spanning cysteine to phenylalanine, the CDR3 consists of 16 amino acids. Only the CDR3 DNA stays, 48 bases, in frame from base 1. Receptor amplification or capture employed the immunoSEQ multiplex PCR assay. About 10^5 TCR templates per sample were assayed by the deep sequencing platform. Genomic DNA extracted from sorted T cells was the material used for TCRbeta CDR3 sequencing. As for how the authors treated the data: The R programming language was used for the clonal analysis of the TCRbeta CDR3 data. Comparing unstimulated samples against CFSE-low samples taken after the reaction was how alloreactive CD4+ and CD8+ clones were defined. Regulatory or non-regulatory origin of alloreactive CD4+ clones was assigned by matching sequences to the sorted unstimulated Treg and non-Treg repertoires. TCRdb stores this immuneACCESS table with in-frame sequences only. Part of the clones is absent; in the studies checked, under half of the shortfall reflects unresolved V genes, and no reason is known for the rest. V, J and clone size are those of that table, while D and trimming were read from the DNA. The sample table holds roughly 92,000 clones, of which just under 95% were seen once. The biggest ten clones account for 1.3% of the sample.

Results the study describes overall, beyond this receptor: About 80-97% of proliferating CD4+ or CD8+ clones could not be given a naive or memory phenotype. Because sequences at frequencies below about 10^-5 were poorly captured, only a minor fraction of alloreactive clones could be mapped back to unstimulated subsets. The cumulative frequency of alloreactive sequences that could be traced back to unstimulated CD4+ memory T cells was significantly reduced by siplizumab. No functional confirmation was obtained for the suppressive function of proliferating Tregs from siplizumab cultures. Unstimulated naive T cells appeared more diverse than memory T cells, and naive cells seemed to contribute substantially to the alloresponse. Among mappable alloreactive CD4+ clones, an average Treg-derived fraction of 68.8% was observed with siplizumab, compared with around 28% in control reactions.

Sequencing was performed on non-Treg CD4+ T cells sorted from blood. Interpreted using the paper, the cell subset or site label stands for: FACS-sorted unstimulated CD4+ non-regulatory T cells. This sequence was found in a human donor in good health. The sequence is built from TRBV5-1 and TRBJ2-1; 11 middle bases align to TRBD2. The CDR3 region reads CASSKELAGVFNEQFF. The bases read TGCGCCAGCAGCAAGGAACTAGCGGGAGTCTTCAATGAGCAGTTCTTC.